The clone carrying this T cell receptor (beta chain) was seen only once. Its antigen remains unknown. Germline CDR1 is KGHSH and CDR2 is LQKENI. CDR3 length: 16 residues. The V end lost 0 bases, the J end lost 0 bases, and 9 bases lay between the germline ends. Assay: immunoSEQ multiplex PCR; the TCRdb copy retains only in-frame clones and omits some. The sample has under 55,000 clones, approximately 87% seen once. The record originates from a study of T cell clones after liver transplantation. About the research overall: Liver transplant recipients had immunosuppression withdrawal attempted within 2 years.

General study points: In 5 of 8 subjects, circulating graft-donor-reactive CD4 TCRbeta sequences fell significantly after transplant.

The chain uses TRBV18 and TRBJ1-3; D remains ambiguous. The sample in question was CD8+ T cells from blood, obtained 12 months after liver transplant. This TCR was recovered from a human patient who received a liver transplant. Some of the T cells may derive from the graft donor. The CDR3 coding sequence is TGTGCCAGCTCACCACCGTTTGGTGTCTCTGGAAACACCATATATTTT. It codes for CASSPPFGVSGNTIYF.